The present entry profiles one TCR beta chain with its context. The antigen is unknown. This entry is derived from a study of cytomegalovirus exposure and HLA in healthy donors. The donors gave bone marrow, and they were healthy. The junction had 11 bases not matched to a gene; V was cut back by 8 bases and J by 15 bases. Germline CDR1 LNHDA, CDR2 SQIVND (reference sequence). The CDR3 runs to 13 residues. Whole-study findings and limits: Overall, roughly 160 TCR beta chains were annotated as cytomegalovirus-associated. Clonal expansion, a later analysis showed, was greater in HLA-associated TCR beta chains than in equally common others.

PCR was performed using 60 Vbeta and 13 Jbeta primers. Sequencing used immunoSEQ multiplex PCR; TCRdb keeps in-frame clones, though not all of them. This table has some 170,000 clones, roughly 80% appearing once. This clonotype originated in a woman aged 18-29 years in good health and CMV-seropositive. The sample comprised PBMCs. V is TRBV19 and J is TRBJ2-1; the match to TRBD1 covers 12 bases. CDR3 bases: TGTGCCAGTGAGGGACAGGGGGCCTGGTTGCGGTTCTTC. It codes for CASEGQGAWLRFF.